The TCR beta chain described here comes from a study of beta chain features in type 1 diabetes (dated by TCRdb to 2016 to 2019). For context, the study as a whole: No differences in mean age, gender distribution, total cell number or subset yield were found between patients and healthy donors. Across all samples, 90 million to 130 million sorted cells were examined, and cell number per subset correlated strongly with RNA yield. In the study, TCRB repertoires of sorted circulating CD4+ T cell subsets from recently diagnosed type 1 diabetes patients were compared with those of matched healthy donors. Regulatory and stem cell-like memory subsets were isolated from only 8 patients and roughly eight healthy donors, whereas naive and central memory subsets came from all 30 or so donors. What the authors observed across the whole study: Naive, central memory and regulatory TCRB repertoires appeared more similar among patients than among healthy donors. Patients with type 1 diabetes made fewer insertions and deleted more nucleotides at VDJ recombination sites, implying thymic rearrangement abnormalities. Because the HLA sub-analyses included only small numbers of individuals, any influence of HLA type on TCRB rearrangement was left unresolved. PCR might favor shorter templates, but patient and control samples were amplified and corrected together, so any skew would affect both groups equally. Type 1 diabetes patients showed a moderate but significant shortening of TCRB CDR3 length in all four CD4+ subsets. Because cDNA was sequenced instead of genomic DNA, highly expressing activated cells could be over-represented, though the groups showed no difference in activation or CD3 levels.

All of the isolated RNA was reverse transcribed with the High Capacity cDNA Reverse Transcription Kit, so expressed TCRB transcripts were sequenced. Deep immunoSEQ sequencing was applied to naive, central memory and regulatory T cell samples, giving an average of around 3.8 million total reads per sample. Sorted cells were lysed in RLT buffer, and RNA was extracted using DNase-treated RNeasy Micro or Mini kits according to cell number. To prevent cross-contamination, each cell subset was processed individually, whereas patient and healthy donor samples were processed jointly. Using the immunoSEQ multiplex PCR, TCRB sequences were amplified from cDNA into 87-bp fragments spanning the CDR3 region. Amplicons were sequenced on the Illumina HiSeq platform. On the authors' methods: PCR bias was corrected computationally using synthetic template baselines, and reads within Hamming distance 2 were collapsed, with unmergeable singletons discarded. Reads were aligned against IMGT to assign V, D and J genes, CDR3 length and insertions or deletions at six rearrangement sites. Within each subset, clonotype counts were normalized to sorted cell number, after which true diversity and Gini coefficients were computed with the tcR R package. The overlap coefficient, calculated on TCRB nucleotide sequences, was used to quantify repertoire sharing. Drawn from immuneACCESS, this table holds only the in-frame rearrangements with V and J called that TCRdb kept. Clones are partly lost; checked studies trace under half to an unresolved V gene and leave the rest unexplained. V and J calls and clone size are copied from that table; D and trimming were computed from the DNA. This sample is represented by about 41,000 clones; about 68% of them were singletons. The ten largest clones take up more than 1.5% of the sample.

Points on this clone: Its antigen remains undetermined. No much larger clone exists at a distance of one base, and base qualities are not known.

A single peripheral blood draw of approximately 0.11 L on average was collected from each donor into heparinised tubes. Naive, central memory, regulatory and stem cell-like memory CD4+ T cells were sorted on a BD FACSAria II using a panel including CD45RO, CCR7, CD25, CD127, CD95 and CD27. All sorted populations exceeded 95% purity. PBMCs were separated immediately by Lymphoprep density gradient centrifugation and were stained directly, without being cultured. To minimize batch effects, samples were stained and sorted in pairs, one healthy donor with one patient per experiment. The germline V end is reduced by 2 bases and the J end by 6 bases; junction bases left unmatched: 7. From the cysteine through the phenylalanine, the CDR3 covers 17 amino acids. Only the CDR3 portion is preserved as DNA: 51 bases, with reading frame beginning at the first base. CDR1 and CDR2 are read off the germline V gene as KGHSH and LQKENI.

In this chain, TRBV18 is recombined with TRBJ1-6, with 10 middle bases fitting TRBD1. The source is a man between 25 and 39 years old with type 1 diabetes. Some clones in this sample may be carry-over from other donors' samples. Sequencing used Tregs from blood. The sample's cell subset or site label, in plain terms: regulatory CD4+ T cells. The DNA is TGTGCCAGCTCACCATGGACGGGACAGGGGCTTAATTCACCCCTCCACTTT. Protein translation: CASSPWTGQGLNSPLHF.